This note documents a single TCR beta chain sequence. After re-calling the 5' RACE reads, TCRdb lists one entry per CDR3 protein, DNA absent. The repertoire table contains approximately 300,000 distinct CDR3 sequences. This entry is derived from a study of monozygotic twins with inflammatory bowel disease. Donors each contributed one blood sample measuring less than 3 ml. The CDR3 spans 15 residues. Germline assignment: CDR1 SGDLS and CDR2 YYNGEE. The chain uses TRBV9 and TRBJ2-7; the TCRdb D gene call, TRBD2, has no DNA to confirm it. This receptor was taken from a human donor with ulcerative colitis or Crohn's disease, or a healthy co-twin of an affected twin (not recorded which). The sample comprised blood. CDR3 region: CASSVTSGSLYEQYF.